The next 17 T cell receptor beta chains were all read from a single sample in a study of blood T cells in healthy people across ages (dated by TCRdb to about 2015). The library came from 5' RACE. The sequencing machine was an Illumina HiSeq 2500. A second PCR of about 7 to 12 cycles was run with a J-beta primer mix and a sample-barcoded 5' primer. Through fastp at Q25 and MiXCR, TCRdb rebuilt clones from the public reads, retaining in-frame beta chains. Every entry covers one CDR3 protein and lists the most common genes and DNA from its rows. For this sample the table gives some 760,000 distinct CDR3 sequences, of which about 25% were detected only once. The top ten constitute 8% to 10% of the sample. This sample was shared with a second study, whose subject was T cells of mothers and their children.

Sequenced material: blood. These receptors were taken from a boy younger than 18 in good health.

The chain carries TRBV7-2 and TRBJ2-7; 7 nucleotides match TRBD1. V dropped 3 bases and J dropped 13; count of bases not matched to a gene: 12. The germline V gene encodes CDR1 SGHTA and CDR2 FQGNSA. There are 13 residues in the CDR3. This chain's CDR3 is CASSLGRDRGVYF. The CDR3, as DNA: TGTGCCAGCAGCTTGGGCCGGGACAGAGGAGTTTACTTC.

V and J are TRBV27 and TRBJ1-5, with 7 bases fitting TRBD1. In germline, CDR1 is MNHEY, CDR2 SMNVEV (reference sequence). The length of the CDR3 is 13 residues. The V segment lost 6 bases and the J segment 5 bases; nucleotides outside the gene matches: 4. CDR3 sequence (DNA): TGTGCCAGCAGCCACGACAGGGATCAGCCCCAGCATTTT. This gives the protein CASSHDRDQPQHF.

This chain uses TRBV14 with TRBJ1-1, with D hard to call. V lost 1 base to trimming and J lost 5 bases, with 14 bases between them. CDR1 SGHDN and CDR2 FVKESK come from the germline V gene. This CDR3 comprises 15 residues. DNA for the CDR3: TGTGCCAGCAGCCAAGCTCAGTTGCTGATGACTGAAGCTTTCTTT. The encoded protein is CASSQAQLLMTEAFF.

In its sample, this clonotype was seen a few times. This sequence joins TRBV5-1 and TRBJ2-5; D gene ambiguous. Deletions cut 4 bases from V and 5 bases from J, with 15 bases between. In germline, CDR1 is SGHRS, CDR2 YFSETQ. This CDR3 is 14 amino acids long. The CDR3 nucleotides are TGCGCCAGCAGCCCTCTCTCTCGAGCGGAGACCCAGTACTTC. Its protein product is CASSPLSRAETQYF.

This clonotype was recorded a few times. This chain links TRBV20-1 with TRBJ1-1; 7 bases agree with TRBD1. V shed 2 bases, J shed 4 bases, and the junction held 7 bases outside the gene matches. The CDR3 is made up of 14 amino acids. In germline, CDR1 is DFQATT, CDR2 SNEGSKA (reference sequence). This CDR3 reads CSARPGTASTEAFF. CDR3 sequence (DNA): TGCAGTGCTAGACCGGGGACAGCATCCACTGAAGCTTTCTTT.

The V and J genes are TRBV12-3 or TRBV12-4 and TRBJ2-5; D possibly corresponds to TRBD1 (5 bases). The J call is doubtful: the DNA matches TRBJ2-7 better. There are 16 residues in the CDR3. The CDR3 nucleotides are TGTGCCAGCAGACCTGGTTTAGGGGCGAGCTCCTACGAGCAGTACTTC. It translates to CASRPGLGASSYEQYF.

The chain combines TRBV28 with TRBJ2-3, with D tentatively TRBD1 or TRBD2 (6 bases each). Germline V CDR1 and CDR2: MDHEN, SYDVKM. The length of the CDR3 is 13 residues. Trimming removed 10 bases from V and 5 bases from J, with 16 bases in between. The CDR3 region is CATLGAGRDTQYF. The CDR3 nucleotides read TGTGCCACCCTGGGGGCGGGGAGAGATACGCAGTATTTT. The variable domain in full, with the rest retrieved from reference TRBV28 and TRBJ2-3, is DVKVTQSSRYLVKRTGEKVFLECVQDMDHENMFWYRQDPGLGLRLIYFSYDVKMKEKGDIPEGYSVSREKKERFSLILESASTNQTSMYLCATLGAGRDTQYFGPGTRLTVL.

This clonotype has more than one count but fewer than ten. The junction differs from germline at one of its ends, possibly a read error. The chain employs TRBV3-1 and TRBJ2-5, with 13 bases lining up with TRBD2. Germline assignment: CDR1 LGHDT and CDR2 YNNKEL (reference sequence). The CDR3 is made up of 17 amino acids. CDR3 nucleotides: TGTGCCAGCAGCCGTCGAGGGACTAGCGGGATCCAAGAGACCCAGTGCTTC. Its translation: CASSRRGTSGIQETQCF.

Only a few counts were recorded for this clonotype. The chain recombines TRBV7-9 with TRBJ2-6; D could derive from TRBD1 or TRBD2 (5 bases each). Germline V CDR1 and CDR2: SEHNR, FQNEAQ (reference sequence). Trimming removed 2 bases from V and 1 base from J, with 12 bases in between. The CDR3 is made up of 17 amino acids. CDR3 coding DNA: TGTGCCAGCAGCTTAAGGGCAGGGACGTCTGGGGCCAACGTCCTGACTTTC. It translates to CASSLRAGTSGANVLTF. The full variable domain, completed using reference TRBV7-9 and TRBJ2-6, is DTGVSQNPRHKITKRGQNVTFRCDPISEHNRLYWYRQTLGQGPEFLTYFQNEAQLEKSRLLSDRFSAERPKGSFSTLEIQRTEQGDSAMYLCASSLRAGTSGANVLTFGAGSRLTVL.

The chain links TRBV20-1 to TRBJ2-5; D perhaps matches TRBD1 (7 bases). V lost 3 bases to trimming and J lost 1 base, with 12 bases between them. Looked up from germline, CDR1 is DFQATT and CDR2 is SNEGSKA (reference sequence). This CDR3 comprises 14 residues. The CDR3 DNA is TGCAGTGCTAGTAGGGGGGACAGCCAAGAGACCCAGTACTTC. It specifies CSASRGDSQETQYF.

The CDR3, as DNA: TGTGCCAGTAGTTCGACAGGGGGCGACACCGGGGAGCTGTTTTTT. Protein sequence: CASSSTGGDTGELFF. The chain recombines TRBV19 with TRBJ2-2; 10 bases match TRBD1. V was pared by 5 bases and J by 3 bases, with 3 bases of the junction left unmatched. Germline V gives CDR1 LNHDA, CDR2 SQIVND (reference sequence). The length of the CDR3 is 15 residues. Complete variable domain (other parts from reference TRBV19 and TRBJ2-2): DGGITQSPKYLFRKEGQNVTLSCEQNLNHDAMYWYRQDPGQGLRLIYYSQIVNDFQKGDIAEGYSVSREKKESFPLTVTSAQKNPTAFYLCASSSTGGDTGELFFGEGSRLTVL.

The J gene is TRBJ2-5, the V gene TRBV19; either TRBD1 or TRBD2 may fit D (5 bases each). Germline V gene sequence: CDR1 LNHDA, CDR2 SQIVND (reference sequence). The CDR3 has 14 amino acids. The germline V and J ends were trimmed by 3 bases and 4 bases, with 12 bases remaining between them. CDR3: CASSITFGGETQYF. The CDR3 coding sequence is TGTGCCAGTAGTATCACCTTTGGGGGAGAGACCCAGTACTTC.

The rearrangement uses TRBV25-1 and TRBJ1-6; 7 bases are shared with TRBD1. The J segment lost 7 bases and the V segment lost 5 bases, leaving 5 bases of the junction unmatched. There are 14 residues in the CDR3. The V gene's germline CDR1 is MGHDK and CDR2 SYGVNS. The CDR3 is CASSPGQMNSPLHF. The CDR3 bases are TGTGCCAGCAGTCCGGGACAGATGAATTCACCCCTCCACTTT.

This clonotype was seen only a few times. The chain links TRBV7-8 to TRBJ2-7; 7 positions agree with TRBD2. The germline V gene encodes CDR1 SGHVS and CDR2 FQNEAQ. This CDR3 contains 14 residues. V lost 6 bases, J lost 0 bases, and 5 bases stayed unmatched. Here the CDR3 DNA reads TGTGCCAGCAGGGAGAGCGGGATCTCCTACGAGCAGTACTTC. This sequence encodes CASRESGISYEQYF. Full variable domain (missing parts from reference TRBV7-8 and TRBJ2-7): GAGVSQSPRYKVAKRGQDVALRCDPISGHVSLFWYQQALGQGPEFLTYFQNEAQLDKSGLPSDRFFAERPEGSVSTLKIQRTQQEDSAVYLCASRESGISYEQYFGPGTRLTVT.

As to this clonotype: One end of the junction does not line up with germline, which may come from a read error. The CDR3 nucleotides are TGTGCCAGTAGTTCGGGAAAATTCAGCTATGGCTATACCTTC. Encoded protein: CASSSGKFSYGYTF. This rearrangement joins TRBV19 to TRBJ1-2; D unresolved. Germline V gives CDR1 LNHDA, CDR2 SQIVND (reference sequence). The length of the CDR3 is 14 residues.

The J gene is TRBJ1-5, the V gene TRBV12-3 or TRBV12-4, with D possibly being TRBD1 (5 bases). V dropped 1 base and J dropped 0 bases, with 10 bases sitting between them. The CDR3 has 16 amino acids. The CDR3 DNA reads TGTGCCAGCAGTTTAGGACAGTCCTTTAGCAATCAGCCCCAGCATTTT. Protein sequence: CASSLGQSFSNQPQHF.

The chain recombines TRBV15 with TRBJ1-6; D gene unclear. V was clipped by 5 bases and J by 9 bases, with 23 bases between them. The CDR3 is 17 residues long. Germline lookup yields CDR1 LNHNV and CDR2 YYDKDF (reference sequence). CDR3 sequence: CATSPSFLEGSGSPLHF. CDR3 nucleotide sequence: TGTGCCACCAGCCCGAGTTTTCTAGAGGGAAGCGGTTCACCCCTCCACTTT.